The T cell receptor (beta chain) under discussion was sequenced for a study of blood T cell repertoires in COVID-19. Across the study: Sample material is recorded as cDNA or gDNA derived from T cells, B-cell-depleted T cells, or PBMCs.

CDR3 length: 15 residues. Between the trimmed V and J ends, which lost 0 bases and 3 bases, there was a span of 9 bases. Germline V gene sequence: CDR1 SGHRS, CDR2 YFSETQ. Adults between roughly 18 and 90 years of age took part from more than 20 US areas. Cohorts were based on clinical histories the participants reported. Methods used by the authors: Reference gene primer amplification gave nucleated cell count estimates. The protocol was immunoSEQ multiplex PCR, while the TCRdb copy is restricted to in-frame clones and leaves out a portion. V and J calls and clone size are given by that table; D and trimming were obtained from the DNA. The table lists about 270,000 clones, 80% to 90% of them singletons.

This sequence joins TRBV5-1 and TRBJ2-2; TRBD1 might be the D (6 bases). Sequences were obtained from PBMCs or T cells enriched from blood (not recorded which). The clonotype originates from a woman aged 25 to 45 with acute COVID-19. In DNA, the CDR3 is TGCGCCAGCAGCTTGGGCGGACAGTACACCGGGGAGCTGTTTTTT. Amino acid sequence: CASSLGGQYTGELFF.